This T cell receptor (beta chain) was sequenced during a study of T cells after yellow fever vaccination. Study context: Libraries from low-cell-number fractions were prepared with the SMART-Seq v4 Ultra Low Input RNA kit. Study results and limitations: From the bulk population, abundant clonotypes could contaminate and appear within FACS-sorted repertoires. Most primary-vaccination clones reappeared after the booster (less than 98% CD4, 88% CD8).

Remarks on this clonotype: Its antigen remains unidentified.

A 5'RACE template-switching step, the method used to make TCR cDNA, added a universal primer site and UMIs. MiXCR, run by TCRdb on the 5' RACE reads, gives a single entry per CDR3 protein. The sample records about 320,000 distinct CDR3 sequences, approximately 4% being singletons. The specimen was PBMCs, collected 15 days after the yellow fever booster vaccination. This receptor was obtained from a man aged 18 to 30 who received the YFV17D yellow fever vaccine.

CDR3 DNA sequence: TGTGCCAGCAGCTTAGCGCAGGGTGGAAGCAATCAGCCCCAGCATTTT. This gives the protein CASSLAQGGSNQPQHF. The rearrangement links TRBV7-2 to TRBJ1-5, with D maybe TRBD1 (5 bases). The germline gives CDR1 SGHTA, CDR2 FQGNSA. The CDR3 loop spans 16 amino acids. V shed 0 bases and J shed 1 base, with 10 bases lying between them.